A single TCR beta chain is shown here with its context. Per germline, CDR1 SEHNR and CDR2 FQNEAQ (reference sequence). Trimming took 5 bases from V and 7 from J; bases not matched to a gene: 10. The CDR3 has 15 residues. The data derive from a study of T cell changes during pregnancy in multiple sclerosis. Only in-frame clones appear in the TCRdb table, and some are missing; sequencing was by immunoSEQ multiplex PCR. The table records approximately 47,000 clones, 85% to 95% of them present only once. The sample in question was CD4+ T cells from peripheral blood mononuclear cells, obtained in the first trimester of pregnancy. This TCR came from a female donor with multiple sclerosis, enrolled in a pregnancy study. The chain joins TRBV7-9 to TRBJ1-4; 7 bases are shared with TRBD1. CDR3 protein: CASSSAGTVAEKLFF. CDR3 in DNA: TGTGCCAGCAGCAGCGCCGGGACAGTGGCTGAAAAACTGTTTTTT.